These 8 T cell receptor beta chains came from one sample sequenced in a study of type 1 and type 2 diabetes patients. PCR was run on genomic DNA. Multiplex PCR with 30 forward and 13 reverse primers amplified the TCR beta CDR3. TCRdb reanalysed the multiplex PCR reads using MiXCR and keeps one entry per CDR3 protein. Of 280,000 or so distinct CDR3 sequences listed, approximately 45% are singletons. Sequenced material: peripheral blood mononuclear cells (PBMCs). These receptors all come from a man younger than 35 with type 2 diabetes.

This chain uses TRBV4-1 with TRBJ2-2, with a possible D match to TRBD2 (6 bases). The length of the CDR3 is 16 residues. The V and J ends lost 3 bases and 0 bases respectively, with 11 bases between them. Germline-derived CDR1 and CDR2 are MGHRA and YSYEKL. In DNA, the CDR3 is TGCGCCAGCAGCCAGAGAGGGGAGGCGAACACCGGGGAGCTGTTTTTT. Protein product: CASSQRGEANTGELFF.

V and J are TRBV13 and TRBJ1-2; no clear D. CDR1 is PRHDT and CDR2 is FYEKMQ in the germline V gene (reference sequence). V lost 6 bases and J 3 bases, leaving 8 bases between the germline ends. The CDR3 covers 12 residues. CDR3 DNA sequence: TGTGCCAGCAGAGCAAGCTACTATGGCTACACCTTC. Protein product: CASRASYYGYTF.

The sample holds a few counts of this clonotype. The chain recombines TRBV13 with TRBJ2-1, with 7 bases fitting TRBD1. The CDR3 runs to 16 residues. The V gene's germline CDR1 is PRHDT and CDR2 FYEKMQ (reference sequence). Trimming removed 3 bases from V and 5 bases from J; junction bases left unmatched: 10. The CDR3 spells CASSFIMGQRNNEQFF. The CDR3 region has the DNA TGTGCCAGCAGCTTCATCATGGGACAGCGAAACAATGAGCAGTTCTTC.

As to this clonotype: At one of its ends the junction is not consistent with the germline gene, which may arise from a read error. The chain has TRBV7-9 and TRBJ2-7, with TRBD1 as a possible D gene (6 bases). The CDR3 spans 14 residues. The germline V gene has CDR1 SEHNR and CDR2 FQNEAQ (reference sequence). The DNA for the CDR3 is TGTGCCAGCAGTTTTGGACAGTCCTCCTACGGGCAGTACTTC. Protein sequence: CASSFGQSSYGQYF.

As DNA, the CDR3 is TGTGCCAGCAGTTACGGTGGGGACACCGGGGAGCTGTTTTTT. This translates into CASSYGGDTGELFF. The V call is TRBV6-2 or TRBV6-3, the J call TRBJ2-2; the D is unclear. V was trimmed by 2 bases and J by 3 bases, leaving 7 bases between them. Looked up from germline, CDR1 is MNHEY and CDR2 is SVGEGT. The CDR3 runs to 14 residues.

CDR3 loop: CSASGREETSDDNEQFF. CDR3 DNA: TGCAGTGCTAGCGGCCGCGAGGAGACTAGCGATGACAATGAGCAGTTCTTC. The chain recombines TRBV20-1 with TRBJ2-1; TRBD2 matches at 8 bases. Germline CDR1 is DFQATT and CDR2 is SNEGSKA (reference sequence). This CDR3 has 17 amino acids. The V and J ends lost 3 bases and 5 bases, in that order; junction bases with no gene match: 15.

V gene TRBV7-8 combines with J gene TRBJ2-3; the D call may be TRBD1 or TRBD2 (6 bases each). The CDR3 consists of 14 residues. Trimming took 3 bases from V and 2 from J, leaving 9 bases between them. Germline V gene sequence: CDR1 SGHVS, CDR2 FQNEAQ. CDR3 protein: CASSFPGATDTQYF. The CDR3 nucleotides read TGTGCCAGCAGCTTTCCGGGGGCCACAGATACGCAGTATTTT.

This rearrangement joins TRBV7-9 to TRBJ2-5; the match to TRBD2 covers 14 bases. The V gene end was trimmed by 1 base and the J gene end by 4 bases; junction bases not matched to a gene: 5. The CDR3 has 17 residues. Germline V gene sequence: CDR1 SEHNR, CDR2 FQNEAQ (reference sequence). The CDR3 DNA follows: TGTGCCAGCAGCTTAGGAGGGACTAGCGGGAGAGGAGAGACCCAGTACTTC. Residues: CASSLGGTSGRGETQYF.